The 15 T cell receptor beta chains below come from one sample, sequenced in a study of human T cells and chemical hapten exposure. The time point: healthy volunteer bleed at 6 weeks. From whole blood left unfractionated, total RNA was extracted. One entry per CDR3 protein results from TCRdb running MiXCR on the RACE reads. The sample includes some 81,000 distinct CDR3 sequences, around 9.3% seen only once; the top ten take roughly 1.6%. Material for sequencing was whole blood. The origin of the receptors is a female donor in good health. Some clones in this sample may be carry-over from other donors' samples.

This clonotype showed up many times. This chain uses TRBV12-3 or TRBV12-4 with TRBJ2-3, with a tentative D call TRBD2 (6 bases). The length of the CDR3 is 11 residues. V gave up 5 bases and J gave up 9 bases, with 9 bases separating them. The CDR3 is CASSRRVTQYF. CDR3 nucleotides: TGTGCCAGCAGTCGGAGGGTAACGCAGTATTTT.

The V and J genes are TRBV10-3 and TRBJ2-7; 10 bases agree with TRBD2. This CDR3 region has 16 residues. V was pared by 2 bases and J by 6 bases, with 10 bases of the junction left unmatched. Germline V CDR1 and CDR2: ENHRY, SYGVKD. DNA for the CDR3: TGTGCCATCAGTGAGATAGCGGGGGGTTCTGTACGCGAGCAGTACTTC. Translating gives CAISEIAGGSVREQYF.

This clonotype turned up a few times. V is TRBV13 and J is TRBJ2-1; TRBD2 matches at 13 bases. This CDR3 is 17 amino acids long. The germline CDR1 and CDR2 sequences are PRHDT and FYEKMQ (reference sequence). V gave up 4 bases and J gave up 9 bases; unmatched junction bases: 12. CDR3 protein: CASSSGLAGSPGSEQFF. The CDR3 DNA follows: TGTGCCAGCAGCTCGGGACTAGCGGGAAGCCCAGGAAGTGAGCAGTTCTTC.

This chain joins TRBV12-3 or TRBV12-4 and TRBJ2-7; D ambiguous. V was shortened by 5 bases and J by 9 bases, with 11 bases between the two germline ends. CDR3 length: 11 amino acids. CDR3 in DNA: TGTGCCAGCAGTGATCCTTTCGGGCAGTACTTC. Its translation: CASSDPFGQYF.

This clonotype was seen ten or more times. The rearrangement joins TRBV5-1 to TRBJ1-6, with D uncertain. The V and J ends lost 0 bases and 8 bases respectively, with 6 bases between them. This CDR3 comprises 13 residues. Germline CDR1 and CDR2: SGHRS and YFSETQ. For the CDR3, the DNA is TGCGCCAGCAGCTTGGACAGTCATTCACCCCTCCACTTT. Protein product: CASSLDSHSPLHF.

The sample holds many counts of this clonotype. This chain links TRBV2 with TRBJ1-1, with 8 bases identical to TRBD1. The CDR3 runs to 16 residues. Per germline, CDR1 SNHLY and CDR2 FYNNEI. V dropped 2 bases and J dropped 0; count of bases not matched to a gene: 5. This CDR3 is CASSEHGQGVNTEAFF. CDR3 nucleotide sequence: TGTGCCAGCAGTGAACACGGACAGGGTGTGAACACTGAAGCTTTCTTT.

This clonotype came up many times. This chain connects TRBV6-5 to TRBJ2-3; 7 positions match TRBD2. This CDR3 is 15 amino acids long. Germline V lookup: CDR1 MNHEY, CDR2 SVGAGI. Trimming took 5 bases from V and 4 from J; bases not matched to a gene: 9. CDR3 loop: CASSPSAGSADTQYF. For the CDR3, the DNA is TGTGCCAGCAGTCCCTCAGCGGGGAGCGCAGATACGCAGTATTTT.

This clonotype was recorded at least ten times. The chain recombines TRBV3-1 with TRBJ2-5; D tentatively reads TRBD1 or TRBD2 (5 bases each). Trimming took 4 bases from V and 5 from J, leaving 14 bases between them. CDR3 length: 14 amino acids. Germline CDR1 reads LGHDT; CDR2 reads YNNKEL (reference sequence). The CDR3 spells CASSLTDWGETQYF. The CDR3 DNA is TGTGCCAGCAGCCTTACAGACTGGGGGGAGACCCAGTACTTC.

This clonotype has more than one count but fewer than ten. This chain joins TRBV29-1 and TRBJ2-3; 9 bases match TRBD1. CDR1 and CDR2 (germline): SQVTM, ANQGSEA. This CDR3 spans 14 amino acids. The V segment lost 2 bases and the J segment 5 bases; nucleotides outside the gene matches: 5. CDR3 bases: TGCAGCGTTGAAACAGAGGACAGGGGAGATACGCAGTATTTT. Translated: CSVETEDRGDTQYF.

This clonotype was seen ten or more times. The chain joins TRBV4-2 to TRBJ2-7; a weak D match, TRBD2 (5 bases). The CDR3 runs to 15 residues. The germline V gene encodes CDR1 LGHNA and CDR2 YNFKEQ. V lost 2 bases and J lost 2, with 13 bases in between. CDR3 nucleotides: TGTGCCAGCAGCCAAAGCCTTGAGGGAGCCTACGAGCAGTACTTC. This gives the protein CASSQSLEGAYEQYF.

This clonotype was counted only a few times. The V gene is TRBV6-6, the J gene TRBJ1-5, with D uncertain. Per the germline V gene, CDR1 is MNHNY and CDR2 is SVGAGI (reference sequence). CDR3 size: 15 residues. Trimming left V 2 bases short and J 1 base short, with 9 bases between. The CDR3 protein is CASSYVGRSNQPQHF. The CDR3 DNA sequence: TGTGCCAGCAGTTACGTGGGGAGGAGCAATCAGCCCCAGCATTTT.

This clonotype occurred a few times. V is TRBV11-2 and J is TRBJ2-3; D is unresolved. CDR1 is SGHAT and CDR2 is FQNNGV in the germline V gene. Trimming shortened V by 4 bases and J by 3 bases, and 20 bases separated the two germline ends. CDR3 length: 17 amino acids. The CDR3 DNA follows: TGTGCCAGCAGCTACCCCCCGGTGATCCGGGTAACAGATACGCAGTATTTT. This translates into CASSYPPVIRVTDTQYF.

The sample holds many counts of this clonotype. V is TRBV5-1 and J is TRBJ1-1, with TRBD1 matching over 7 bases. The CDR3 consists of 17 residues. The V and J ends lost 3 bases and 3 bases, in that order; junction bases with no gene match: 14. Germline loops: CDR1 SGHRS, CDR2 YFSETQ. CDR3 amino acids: CASSSRDSPRWDTEAFF. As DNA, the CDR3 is TGCGCCAGCAGCTCCAGGGACAGCCCCCGATGGGACACTGAAGCTTTCTTT.

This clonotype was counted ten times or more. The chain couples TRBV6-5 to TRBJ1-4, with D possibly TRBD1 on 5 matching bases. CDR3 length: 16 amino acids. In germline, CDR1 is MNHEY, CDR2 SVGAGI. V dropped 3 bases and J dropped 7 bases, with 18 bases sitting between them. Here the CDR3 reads CASSYNGAEAGEKLFF. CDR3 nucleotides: TGTGCCAGCAGTTATAACGGGGCGGAGGCGGGTGAAAAACTGTTTTTT.

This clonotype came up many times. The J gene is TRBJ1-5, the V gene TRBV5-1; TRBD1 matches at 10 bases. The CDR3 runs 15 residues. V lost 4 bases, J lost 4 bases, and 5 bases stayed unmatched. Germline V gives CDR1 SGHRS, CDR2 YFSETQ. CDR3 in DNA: TGCGCCAGCAGCGCCTGGACAGGGGGAAATCAGCCCCAGCATTTT. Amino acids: CASSAWTGGNQPQHF.